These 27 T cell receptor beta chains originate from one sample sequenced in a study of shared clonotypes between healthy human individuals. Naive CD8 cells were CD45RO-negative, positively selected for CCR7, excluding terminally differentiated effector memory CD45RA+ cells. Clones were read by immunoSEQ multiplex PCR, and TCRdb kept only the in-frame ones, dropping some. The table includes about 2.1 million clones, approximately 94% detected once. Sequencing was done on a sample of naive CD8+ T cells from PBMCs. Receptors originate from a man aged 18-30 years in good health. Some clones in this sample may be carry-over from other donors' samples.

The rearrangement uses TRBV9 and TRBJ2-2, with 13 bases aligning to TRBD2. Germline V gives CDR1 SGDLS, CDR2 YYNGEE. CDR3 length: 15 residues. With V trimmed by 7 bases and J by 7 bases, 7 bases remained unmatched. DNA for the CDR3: TGTGCCAGCCGGGGACTAGCGGGGACCGGCGGGGAGCTGTTTTTT. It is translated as CASRGLAGTGGELFF.

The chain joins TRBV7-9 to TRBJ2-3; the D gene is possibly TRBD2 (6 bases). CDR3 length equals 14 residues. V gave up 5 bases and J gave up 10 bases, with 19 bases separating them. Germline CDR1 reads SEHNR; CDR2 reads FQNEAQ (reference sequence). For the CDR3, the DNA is TGTGCCAGCAGCCACGTCCAGGAGGGAAGGTCGCAGTATTTT. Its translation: CASSHVQEGRSQYF.

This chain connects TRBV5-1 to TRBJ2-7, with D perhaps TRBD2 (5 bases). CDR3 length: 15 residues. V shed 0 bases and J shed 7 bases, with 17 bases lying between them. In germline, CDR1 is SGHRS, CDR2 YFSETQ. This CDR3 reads CASSLGAGRRWEQYF. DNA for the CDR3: TGCGCCAGCAGCTTGGGCGCGGGTCGGCGGTGGGAGCAGTACTTC. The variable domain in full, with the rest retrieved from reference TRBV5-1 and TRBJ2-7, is KAGVTQTPRYLIKTRGQQVTLSCSPISGHRSVSWYQQTPGQGLQFLFEYFSETQRNKGNFPGRFSGRQFSNSRSEMNVSTLELGDSALYLCASSLGAGRRWEQYFGPGTRLTVT.

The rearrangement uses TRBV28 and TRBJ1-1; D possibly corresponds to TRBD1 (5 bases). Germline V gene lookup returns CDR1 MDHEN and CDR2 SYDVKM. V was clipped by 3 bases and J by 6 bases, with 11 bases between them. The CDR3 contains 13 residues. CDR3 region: CASSFRVGAEAFF. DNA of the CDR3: TGTGCCAGCAGTTTCAGGGTTGGGGCTGAAGCTTTCTTT.

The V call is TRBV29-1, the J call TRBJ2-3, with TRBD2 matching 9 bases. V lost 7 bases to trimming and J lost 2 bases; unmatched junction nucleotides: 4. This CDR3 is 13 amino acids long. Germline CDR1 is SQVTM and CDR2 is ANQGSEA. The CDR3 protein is CSGSSGVTDTQYF. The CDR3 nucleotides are TGCAGCGGATCTAGCGGGGTCACAGATACGCAGTATTTT.

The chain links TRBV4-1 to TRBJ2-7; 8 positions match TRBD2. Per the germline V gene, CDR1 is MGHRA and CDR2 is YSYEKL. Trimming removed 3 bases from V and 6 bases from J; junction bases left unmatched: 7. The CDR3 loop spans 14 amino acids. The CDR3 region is CASSHQAGASEQYF. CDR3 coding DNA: TGCGCCAGCAGCCACCAAGCGGGAGCCTCCGAGCAGTACTTC.

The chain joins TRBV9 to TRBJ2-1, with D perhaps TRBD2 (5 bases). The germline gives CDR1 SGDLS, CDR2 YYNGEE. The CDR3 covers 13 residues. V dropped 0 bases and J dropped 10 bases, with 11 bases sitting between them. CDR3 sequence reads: CASSVGPGKEQFF. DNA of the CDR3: TGTGCCAGCAGCGTAGGCCCGGGGAAAGAGCAGTTCTTC.

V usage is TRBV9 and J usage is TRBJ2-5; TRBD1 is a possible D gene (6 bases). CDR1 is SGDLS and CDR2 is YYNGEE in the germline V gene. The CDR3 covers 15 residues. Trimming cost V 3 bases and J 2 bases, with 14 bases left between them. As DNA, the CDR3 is TGTGCCAGCAGCGCTGGACAGACCTCACAAGAGACCCAGTACTTC. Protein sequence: CASSAGQTSQETQYF.

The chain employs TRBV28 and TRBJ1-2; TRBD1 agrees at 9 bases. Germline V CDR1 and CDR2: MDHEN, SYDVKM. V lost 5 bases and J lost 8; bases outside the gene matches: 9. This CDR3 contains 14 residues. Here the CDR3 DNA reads TGTGCCAGCAGTCCGAACCACAGGGGGCAGGGCTACACCTTC. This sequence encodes CASSPNHRGQGYTF.

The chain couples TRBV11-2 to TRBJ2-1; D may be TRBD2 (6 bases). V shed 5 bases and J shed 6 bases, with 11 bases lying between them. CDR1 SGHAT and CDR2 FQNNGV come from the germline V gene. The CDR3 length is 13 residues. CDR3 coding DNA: TGTGCCAGCAGCCATGTGGGGGGCAATGAGCAGTTCTTC. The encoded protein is CASSHVGGNEQFF.

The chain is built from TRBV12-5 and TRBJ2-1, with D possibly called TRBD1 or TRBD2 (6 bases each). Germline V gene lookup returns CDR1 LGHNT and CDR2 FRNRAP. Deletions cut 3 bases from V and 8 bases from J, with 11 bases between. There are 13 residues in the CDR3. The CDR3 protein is CASGLGGKYEQFF. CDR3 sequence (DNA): TGTGCTAGTGGTTTAGGGGGGAAGTATGAGCAGTTCTTC.

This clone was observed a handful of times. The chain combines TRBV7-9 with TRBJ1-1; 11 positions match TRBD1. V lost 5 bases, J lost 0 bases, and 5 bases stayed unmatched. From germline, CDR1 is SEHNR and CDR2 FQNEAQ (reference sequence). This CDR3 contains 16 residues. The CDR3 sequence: CASSLPGQGVNTEAFF. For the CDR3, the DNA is TGTGCCAGCAGCCTGCCGGGACAGGGGGTGAACACTGAAGCTTTCTTT. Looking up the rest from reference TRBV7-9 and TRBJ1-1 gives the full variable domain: DTGVSQNPRHKITKRGQNVTFRCDPISEHNRLYWYRQTLGQGPEFLTYFQNEAQLEKSRLLSDRFSAERPKGSFSTLEIQRTEQGDSAMYLCASSLPGQGVNTEAFFGQGTRLTVV.

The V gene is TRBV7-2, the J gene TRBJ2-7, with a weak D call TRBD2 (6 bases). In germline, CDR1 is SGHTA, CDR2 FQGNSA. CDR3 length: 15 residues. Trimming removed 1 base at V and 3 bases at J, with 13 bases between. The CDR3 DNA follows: TGTGCCAGCAGCTTAGTTGCGGGGAAACTCTACGAGCAGTACTTC. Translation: CASSLVAGKLYEQYF.

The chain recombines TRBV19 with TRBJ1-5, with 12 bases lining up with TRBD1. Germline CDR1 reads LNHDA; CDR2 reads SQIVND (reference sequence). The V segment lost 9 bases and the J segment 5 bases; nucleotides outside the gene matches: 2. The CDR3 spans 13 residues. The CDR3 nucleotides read TGTGCCAGCCGGGACAGGGGGCATCAGCCCCAGCATTTT. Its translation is CASRDRGHQPQHF.

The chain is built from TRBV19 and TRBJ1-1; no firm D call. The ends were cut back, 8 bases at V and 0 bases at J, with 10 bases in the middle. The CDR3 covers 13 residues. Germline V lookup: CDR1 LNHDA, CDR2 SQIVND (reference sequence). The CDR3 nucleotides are TGTGCCAGTGGGGAGTTAATGAACACTGAAGCTTTCTTT. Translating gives CASGELMNTEAFF. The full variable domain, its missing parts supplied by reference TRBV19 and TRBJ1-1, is DGGITQSPKYLFRKEGQNVTLSCEQNLNHDAMYWYRQDPGQGLRLIYYSQIVNDFQKGDIAEGYSVSREKKESFPLTVTSAQKNPTAFYLCASGELMNTEAFFGQGTRLTVV.

The CDR3: CASTDSSSFGYEQYF. CDR3 DNA: TGTGCCAGCACCGACTCTAGCTCCTTCGGCTACGAGCAGTACTTC. The chain is built from TRBV28 and TRBJ2-7, with a possible D match to TRBD2 (5 bases). From germline, CDR1 is MDHEN and CDR2 SYDVKM. V lost 7 bases, J lost 3 bases, and 19 bases lay in between. The CDR3 is made up of 15 amino acids.

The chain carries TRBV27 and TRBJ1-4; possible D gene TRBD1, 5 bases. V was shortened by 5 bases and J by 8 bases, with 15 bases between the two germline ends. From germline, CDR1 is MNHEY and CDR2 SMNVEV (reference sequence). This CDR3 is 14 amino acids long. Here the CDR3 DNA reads TGTGCCAGCAGTCCCCAGGGTGAGGACGAAAAACTGTTTTTT. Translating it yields CASSPQGEDEKLFF.

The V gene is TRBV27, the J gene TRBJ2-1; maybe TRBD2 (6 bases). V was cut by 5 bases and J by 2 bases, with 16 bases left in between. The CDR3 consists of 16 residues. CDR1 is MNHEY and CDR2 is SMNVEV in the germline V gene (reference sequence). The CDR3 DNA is TGTGCCAGCAGTCCCCGGGACTTTATACCCTACAATGAGCAGTTCTTC. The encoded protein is CASSPRDFIPYNEQFF.

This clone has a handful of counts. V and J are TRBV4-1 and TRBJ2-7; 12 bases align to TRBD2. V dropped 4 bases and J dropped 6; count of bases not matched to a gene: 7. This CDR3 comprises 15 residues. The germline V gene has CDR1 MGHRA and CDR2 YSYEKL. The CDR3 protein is CASSPTSGRSSEQYF. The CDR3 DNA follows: TGCGCCAGCAGCCCGACTAGCGGGAGAAGTAGCGAGCAGTACTTC.

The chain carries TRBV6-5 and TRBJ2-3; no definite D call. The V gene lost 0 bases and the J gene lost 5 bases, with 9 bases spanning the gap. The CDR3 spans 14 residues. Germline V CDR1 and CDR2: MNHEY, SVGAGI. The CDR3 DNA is TGTGCCAGCAGTTACTCGATGGGGATAGATACGCAGTATTTT. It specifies CASSYSMGIDTQYF.

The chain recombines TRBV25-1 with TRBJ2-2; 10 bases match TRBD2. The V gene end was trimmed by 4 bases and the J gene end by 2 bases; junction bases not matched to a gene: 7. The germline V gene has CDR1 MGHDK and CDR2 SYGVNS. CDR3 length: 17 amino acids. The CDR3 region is CASSAPLLAGNTGELFF. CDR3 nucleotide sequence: TGTGCCAGCAGTGCCCCTTTACTAGCGGGAAACACCGGGGAGCTGTTTTTT.

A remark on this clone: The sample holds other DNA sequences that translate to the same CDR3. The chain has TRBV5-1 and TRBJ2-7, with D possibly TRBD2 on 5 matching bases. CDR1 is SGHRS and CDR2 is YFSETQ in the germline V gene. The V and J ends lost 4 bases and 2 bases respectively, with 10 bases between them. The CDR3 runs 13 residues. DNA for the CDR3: TGCGCCAGCAGCCCCCGGGATCCCTACGAGCAGTACTTC. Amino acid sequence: CASSPRDPYEQYF. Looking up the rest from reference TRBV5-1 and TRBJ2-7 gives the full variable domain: KAGVTQTPRYLIKTRGQQVTLSCSPISGHRSVSWYQQTPGQGLQFLFEYFSETQRNKGNFPGRFSGRQFSNSRSEMNVSTLELGDSALYLCASSPRDPYEQYFGPGTRLTVT.

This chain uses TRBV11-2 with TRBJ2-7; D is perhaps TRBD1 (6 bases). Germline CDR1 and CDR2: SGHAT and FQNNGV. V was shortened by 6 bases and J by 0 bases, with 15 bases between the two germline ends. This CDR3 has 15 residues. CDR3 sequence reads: CASSRTRGSSYEQYF. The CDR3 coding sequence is TGTGCCAGCAGTAGAACGAGGGGGAGCTCCTACGAGCAGTACTTC.

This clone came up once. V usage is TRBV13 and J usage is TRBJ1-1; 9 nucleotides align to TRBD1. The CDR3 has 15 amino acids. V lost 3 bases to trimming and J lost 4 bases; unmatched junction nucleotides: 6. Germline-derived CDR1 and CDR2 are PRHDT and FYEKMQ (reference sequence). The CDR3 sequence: CASSFNRGRFTEAFF. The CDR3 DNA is TGTGCCAGCAGCTTTAACAGGGGGCGTTTCACTGAAGCTTTCTTT. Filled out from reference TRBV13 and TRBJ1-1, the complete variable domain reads AAGVIQSPRHLIKEKRETATLKCYPIPRHDTVYWYQQGPGQDPQFLISFYEKMQSDKGSIPDRFSAQQFSDYHSELNMSSLELGDSALYFCASSFNRGRFTEAFFGQGTRLTVV.

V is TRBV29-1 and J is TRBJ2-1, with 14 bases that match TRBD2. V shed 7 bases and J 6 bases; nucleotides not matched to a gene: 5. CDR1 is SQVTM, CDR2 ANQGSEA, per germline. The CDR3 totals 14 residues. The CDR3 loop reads CSAVGTSGSNEQFF. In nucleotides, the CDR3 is TGCAGCGCTGTCGGGACTAGCGGGAGCAATGAGCAGTTCTTC.

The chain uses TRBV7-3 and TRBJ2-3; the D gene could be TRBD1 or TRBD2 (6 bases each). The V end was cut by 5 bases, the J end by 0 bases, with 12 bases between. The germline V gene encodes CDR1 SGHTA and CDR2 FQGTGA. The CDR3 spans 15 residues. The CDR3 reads CASSPRGDSTDTQYF. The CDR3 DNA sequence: TGTGCCAGCAGCCCAAGGGGGGACAGCACAGATACGCAGTATTTT. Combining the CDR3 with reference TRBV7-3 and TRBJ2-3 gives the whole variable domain GAGVSQTPSNKVTEKGKYVELRCDPISGHTALYWYRQSLGQGPEFLIYFQGTGAADDSGLPNDRFFAVRPEGSVSTLKIQRTERGDSAVYLCASSPRGDSTDTQYFGPGTRLTVL.

This CDR3 is CASSLTGGNGETQYF. CDR3 sequence (DNA): TGCGCCAGCAGCTTGACAGGGGGCAACGGAGAGACCCAGTACTTC. The chain has TRBV5-1 and TRBJ2-5; 9 nucleotides align to TRBD1. This CDR3 region has 15 residues. CDR1 and CDR2 from the germline V gene are SGHRS and YFSETQ. V was pared by 1 base and J by 4 bases, with 5 bases of the junction left unmatched.